Listed below are T cell receptor beta chains from one sample, sequenced in a study of blood T cell repertoires in COVID-19. TCRdb's copy holds only in-frame clones and misses some; the assay was immunoSEQ multiplex PCR. The sample lists roughly 250,000 clones, roughly 91% occurring once. Sequenced input: peripheral blood. These TCRs come from a woman aged 40 to 50 who had recovered from COVID-19. Both conserved end residues are part of each CDR3. The D gene is left open where the match is weak. The size of a clone is reported for some rows only, either as once, few or many, or as a class for expanded clones.

v_call: TRBV2
clone_size: few
d_call: .
j_call: TRBJ2-3
cdr3_aa: CASSEARGGVDTQYF
cdr3_nt: TGTGCCAGCAGTGAAGCGCGGGGCGGGGTGGATACGCAGTATTTT

v_call: TRBV6-4
clone_size: .
d_call: .
j_call: TRBJ1-6
cdr3_aa: CASSEQEYNSPLHF
cdr3_nt: TGTGCCAGCAGTGAACAGGAGTATAATTCACCCCTCCACTTT

v_call: TRBV30
clone_size: .
d_call: TRBD1
j_call: TRBJ1-1
cdr3_aa: CAWGKSRTGIAEAFF
cdr3_nt: TGTGCCTGGGGGAAAAGCCGGACAGGGATCGCTGAAGCTTTCTTT

v_call: TRBV15
clone_size: .
d_call: TRBD2
j_call: TRBJ2-3
cdr3_aa: CATSRPSGHTDTQYF
cdr3_nt: TGTGCCACCAGCAGGCCTAGCGGCCACACAGATACGCAGTATTTT

v_call: TRBV9
clone_size: .
d_call: .
j_call: TRBJ1-1
cdr3_aa: CASSRGGGNTEAFF
cdr3_nt: TGTGCCAGCAGCAGGGGAGGGGGGAACACTGAAGCTTTCTTT

v_call: TRBV18
clone_size: .
d_call: TRBD2
j_call: TRBJ2-1
cdr3_aa: CASSPAPSGNNEQFF
cdr3_nt: TGTGCCAGCTCACCGGCGCCTAGCGGAAACAATGAGCAGTTCTTC

v_call: TRBV6-2/TRBV6-3
clone_size: .
d_call: .
j_call: TRBJ2-7
cdr3_aa: CASSYPGSAYEQYF
cdr3_nt: TGTGCCAGCAGTTACCCAGGGTCTGCCTACGAGCAGTACTTC

v_call: TRBV29-1
clone_size: .
d_call: .
j_call: TRBJ1-2
cdr3_aa: CSVGQDPNYGYTF
cdr3_nt: TGCAGCGTTGGACAGGACCCTAACTATGGCTACACCTTC

v_call: TRBV6-6
clone_size: .
d_call: .
j_call: TRBJ1-5
cdr3_aa: CASSYWPDSNQPQHF
cdr3_nt: TGTGCCAGCAGTTACTGGCCCGATAGCAATCAGCCCCAGCATTTT

v_call: TRBV9
clone_size: .
d_call: .
j_call: TRBJ2-3
cdr3_aa: CASSVGVGMRTDTQYF
cdr3_nt: TGTGCCAGCAGCGTAGGGGTCGGGATGCGCACAGATACGCAGTATTTT

v_call: TRBV14
clone_size: .
d_call: .
j_call: TRBJ2-3
cdr3_aa: CASSPRRVDTQYF
cdr3_nt: TGTGCCAGCAGCCCCCGGCGGGTCGATACGCAGTATTTT

v_call: TRBV6-2/TRBV6-3
clone_size: .
d_call: TRBD2
j_call: TRBJ2-3
cdr3_aa: CASSKPGLAGAGGTQYF
cdr3_nt: TGTGCCAGCAGTAAACCCGGACTAGCGGGAGCGGGCGGTACGCAGTATTTT

v_call: TRBV19
clone_size: .
d_call: TRBD2
j_call: TRBJ2-1
cdr3_aa: CASTRREPYNEQFF
cdr3_nt: TGTGCCAGTACCCGGCGGGAGCCCTACAATGAGCAGTTCTTC

v_call: TRBV7-2
clone_size: .
d_call: .
j_call: TRBJ2-7
cdr3_aa: CASSLRRIGGEQYF
cdr3_nt: TGTGCCAGCAGCTTACGGAGGATCGGTGGCGAGCAGTACTTC

v_call: TRBV9
clone_size: .
d_call: .
j_call: TRBJ2-3
cdr3_aa: CASSVEPLLTPSTDTQYF
cdr3_nt: TGTGCCAGCAGCGTAGAACCCCTCCTAACCCCTAGCACAGATACGCAGTATTTT

v_call: TRBV9
clone_size: .
d_call: .
j_call: TRBJ2-3
cdr3_aa: CASSAGGTDTQYF
cdr3_nt: TGTGCCAGCAGCGCGGGGGGCACAGATACGCAGTATTTT

v_call: TRBV19
clone_size: .
d_call: TRBD1
j_call: TRBJ1-1
cdr3_aa: CASTTRRNRGNTEAFF
cdr3_nt: TGTGCCAGTACCACCAGGAGGAACAGGGGGAACACTGAAGCTTTCTTT

v_call: TRBV14
clone_size: .
d_call: TRBD1
j_call: TRBJ2-3
cdr3_aa: CASSQWGGQGAPQYF
cdr3_nt: TGTGCCAGCAGCCAATGGGGGGGACAGGGGGCTCCGCAGTATTTT

v_call: TRBV24-1
clone_size: .
d_call: TRBD1
j_call: TRBJ1-4
cdr3_aa: CATSDPGTGAEKLFF
cdr3_nt: TGTGCCACCAGTGATCCGGGGACAGGGGCTGAAAAACTGTTTTTT

v_call: TRBV9
clone_size: .
d_call: TRBD2
j_call: TRBJ2-1
cdr3_aa: CASSVGARGGGGNEQFF
cdr3_nt: TGTGCCAGCAGCGTAGGGGCACGGGGGGGAGGCGGGAATGAGCAGTTCTTC

v_call: TRBV9
clone_size: .
d_call: TRBD1
j_call: TRBJ1-6
cdr3_aa: CASSVTGQAHEALHF
cdr3_nt: TGTGCCAGCAGCGTAACCGGACAGGCCCACGAGGCCCTCCACTTT

v_call: TRBV4-1
clone_size: few
d_call: .
j_call: TRBJ2-1
cdr3_aa: CASSQSGGRGSLHEQFF
cdr3_nt: TGCGCCAGCAGCCAAAGTGGGGGGCGCGGGAGTTTGCATGAGCAGTTCTTC

v_call: TRBV5-1
clone_size: .
d_call: .
j_call: TRBJ1-2
cdr3_aa: CASSLDLELANYGYTF
cdr3_nt: TGCGCCAGCAGCCTTGATTTAGAGTTAGCTAACTATGGCTACACCTTC

v_call: TRBV6-1
clone_size: few
d_call: .
j_call: TRBJ2-2
cdr3_aa: CASSEAVPWRSANTGELFF
cdr3_nt: TGTGCCAGCAGTGAAGCGGTGCCGTGGAGGTCCGCGAACACCGGGGAGCTGTTTTTT

v_call: TRBV27
clone_size: .
d_call: TRBD2
j_call: TRBJ2-3
cdr3_aa: CASRGGGRKTDTQYF
cdr3_nt: TGTGCCAGCAGGGGGGGAGGGCGCAAAACAGATACGCAGTATTTT

v_call: TRBV29-1
clone_size: .
d_call: .
j_call: TRBJ1-1
cdr3_aa: CSATDEGGGTEAFF
cdr3_nt: TGCAGCGCCACTGACGAGGGGGGGGGCACTGAAGCTTTCTTT

v_call: TRBV7-8
clone_size: .
d_call: .
j_call: TRBJ2-2
cdr3_aa: CASSPGGELFF
cdr3_nt: TGTGCCAGCAGCCCGGGGGGGGAGCTGTTTTTT

v_call: TRBV2
clone_size: .
d_call: TRBD1
j_call: TRBJ1-1
cdr3_aa: CASHRDSNTEAFF
cdr3_nt: TGTGCCAGCCACCGGGACAGCAACACTGAAGCTTTCTTT

v_call: TRBV21-1
clone_size: .
d_call: .
j_call: TRBJ2-1
cdr3_aa: CASSNGGGYNEQFF
cdr3_nt: TGTGCCAGCAGCAACGGGGGGGGCTACAATGAGCAGTTCTTC

v_call: TRBV7-9
clone_size: .
d_call: TRBD1
j_call: TRBJ2-2
cdr3_aa: CASSPRDRANTGELFF
cdr3_nt: TGTGCCAGCAGCCCCAGGGACAGGGCGAACACCGGGGAGCTGTTTTTT

v_call: TRBV3-1/TRBV3-2
clone_size: .
d_call: .
j_call: TRBJ1-2
cdr3_aa: CASTAGGEGYTF
cdr3_nt: TGTGCCAGCACCGCCGGGGGGGAAGGCTACACCTTC

v_call: TRBV25-1
clone_size: .
d_call: .
j_call: TRBJ1-4
cdr3_aa: CASGAAEKLFF
cdr3_nt: TGTGCCAGCGGGGCGGCTGAAAAACTGTTTTTT

v_call: TRBV6-2/TRBV6-3
clone_size: .
d_call: TRBD2
j_call: TRBJ2-3
cdr3_aa: CASSLPRWTSGTTDTQYF
cdr3_nt: TGTGCCAGCAGTTTGCCCCGGTGGACTAGCGGGACCACAGATACGCAGTATTTT

v_call: TRBV7-9
clone_size: .
d_call: TRBD2
j_call: TRBJ2-7
cdr3_aa: CASGLAGVGVGEQYF
cdr3_nt: TGTGCCAGCGGGCTAGCGGGAGTGGGTGTGGGCGAGCAGTACTTC

v_call: TRBV4-3
clone_size: .
d_call: TRBD2
j_call: TRBJ2-2
cdr3_aa: CASSQRTAGDTGELFF
cdr3_nt: TGCGCCAGCAGCCAAAGGACCGCGGGAGACACCGGGGAGCTGTTTTTT

v_call: TRBV4-3
clone_size: .
d_call: .
j_call: TRBJ2-7
cdr3_aa: CASSQVGAEQYF
cdr3_nt: TGCGCCAGCAGCCAAGTTGGGGCCGAGCAGTACTTC

v_call: TRBV15
clone_size: .
d_call: .
j_call: TRBJ1-1
cdr3_aa: CATSKRNTEAFF
cdr3_nt: TGTGCCACCAGCAAGAGGAACACTGAAGCTTTCTTT

v_call: TRBV6-5
clone_size: .
d_call: .
j_call: TRBJ1-2
cdr3_aa: CASRTRSTSNYGYTF
cdr3_nt: TGTGCCAGCAGAACCAGATCAACCTCTAACTATGGCTACACCTTC

v_call: TRBV3-1/TRBV3-2
clone_size: .
d_call: TRBD2
j_call: TRBJ2-3
cdr3_aa: CASSQSPPGLAGGPADTQYF
cdr3_nt: TGTGCCAGCAGCCAGTCGCCCCCGGGACTAGCGGGAGGGCCGGCAGATACGCAGTATTTT

v_call: TRBV27
clone_size: .
d_call: .
j_call: TRBJ2-3
cdr3_aa: CASTPGTRGDTQYF
cdr3_nt: TGTGCCAGCACCCCTGGGACCCGGGGGGATACGCAGTATTTT

v_call: TRBV5-4
clone_size: few
d_call: TRBD2
j_call: TRBJ2-1
cdr3_aa: CASSLGLAGYNEQFF
cdr3_nt: TGTGCCAGCAGCTTGGGACTAGCGGGCTACAATGAGCAGTTCTTC

v_call: TRBV7-2
clone_size: .
d_call: .
j_call: TRBJ2-7
cdr3_aa: CASRRGQDYEQYF
cdr3_nt: TGTGCCAGCAGGCGGGGGCAGGACTACGAGCAGTACTTC

v_call: TRBV7-2
clone_size: .
d_call: .
j_call: TRBJ2-1
cdr3_aa: CASSLGAGAYNEQFF
cdr3_nt: TGTGCCAGCAGCTTAGGGGCAGGGGCTTACAATGAGCAGTTCTTC

v_call: TRBV7-8
clone_size: .
d_call: TRBD1
j_call: TRBJ1-5
cdr3_aa: CASSPTGYSNQPQHF
cdr3_nt: TGTGCCAGCAGCCCGACAGGGTATAGCAATCAGCCCCAGCATTTT

v_call: TRBV18
clone_size: .
d_call: .
j_call: TRBJ2-6
cdr3_aa: CASSPTRGANVLTF
cdr3_nt: TGTGCCAGCTCACCAACCCGGGGGGCCAACGTCCTGACTTTC

v_call: TRBV9
clone_size: .
d_call: TRBD1
j_call: TRBJ1-2
cdr3_aa: CASSARGAGQTYGYTF
cdr3_nt: TGTGCCAGCAGCGCCAGGGGGGCAGGGCAAACCTATGGCTACACCTTC

v_call: TRBV25-1
clone_size: .
d_call: TRBD1
j_call: TRBJ1-2
cdr3_aa: CASYGDRELVTF
cdr3_nt: TGTGCCAGCTACGGGGACAGGGAGTTAGTGACCTTC

v_call: TRBV10-2
clone_size: .
d_call: TRBD1
j_call: TRBJ1-5
cdr3_aa: CASLRTGGQPQHF
cdr3_nt: TGCGCCAGTCTTAGGACAGGGGGCCAGCCCCAGCATTTT

v_call: TRBV12-5
clone_size: .
d_call: TRBD1
j_call: TRBJ1-6
cdr3_aa: CASGLVRDSNSPLHF
cdr3_nt: TGTGCTAGTGGTTTGGTTAGGGACAGCAATTCACCCCTCCACTTT

v_call: TRBV27
clone_size: .
d_call: .
j_call: TRBJ2-5
cdr3_aa: CASSFQGGSETQYF
cdr3_nt: TGTGCCAGCAGTTTCCAGGGGGGATCAGAGACCCAGTACTTC